The 21 T cell receptor beta chains reported below all come from one sample, sequenced in a study of identical twins. TCRdb called the 5' RACE reads again in MiXCR, with one record for every CDR3 protein. The sample has around 250,000 distinct CDR3 sequences, roughly 7% seen once. The data also belong to a second study, concerning yellow fever vaccine responses in identical twins.

The sample comprised memory (CD45RO+) T cells sorted from blood. These receptors all come from a woman aged 18-29 years in good health.

At least ten counts were recorded for this clonotype. This rearrangement joins TRBV7-8 to TRBJ2-1; possible D gene TRBD2, 5 bases. CDR1 and CDR2 (germline): SGHVS, FQNEAQ. V was cut by 0 bases and J by 8 bases, with 8 bases left in between. The CDR3 contains 13 residues. CDR3 sequence reads: CASSLASSDEQFF. The CDR3 region has the DNA TGTGCCAGCAGCTTAGCTAGTAGCGATGAGCAGTTCTTC.

This chain joins TRBV9 and TRBJ2-1, with 9 nucleotides matching TRBD2. The CDR3 runs 17 residues. CDR1 and CDR2 from the germline V gene are SGDLS and YYNGEE. Trimming at V came to 8 bases and at J to 6 bases, leaving 18 bases not matched to a gene. CDR3: CASQSPTSAGGANEQFF. The DNA of the CDR3 is TGTGCCAGTCAATCCCCCACTTCAGCGGGAGGAGCCAATGAGCAGTTCTTC.

This clonotype was counted a few times. This chain links TRBV9 with TRBJ2-1; D is possibly TRBD2 (5 bases). The CDR3 totals 18 residues. V dropped 3 bases and J dropped 7 bases, with 26 bases sitting between them. Germline CDR1 reads SGDLS; CDR2 reads YYNGEE. CDR3 amino acids: CASSGGLDGRLPGNEQFF. As DNA, the CDR3 is TGTGCCAGCAGCGGAGGGTTAGATGGCCGTCTCCCCGGGAATGAGCAGTTCTTC.

This clonotype showed up just a few times. This sequence joins TRBV20-1 and TRBJ1-1, with 7 bases matching TRBD1. The CDR3 runs to 15 residues. J gave up 3 bases and V 5 bases, and 12 bases lay outside the gene matches. The germline CDR1 and CDR2 sequences are DFQATT and SNEGSKA (reference sequence). Here the CDR3 DNA reads TGCAGTGCTCCAAGCCCTTCAGGGGGACACACTGAAGCTTTCTTT. This translates into CSAPSPSGGHTEAFF.

This clonotype turned up a few times. Germline is not matched at one junction end, which may reflect a read error. J is TRBJ2-1 and V is TRBV7-8; possibly TRBD1 or TRBD2 for D (5 bases each). The germline V gene has CDR1 SGHVS and CDR2 FQNEAQ. This CDR3 contains 13 residues. The CDR3 protein is CASSLGTGTPFIF. Written as DNA, the CDR3 is TGTGCCAGCAGCTTAGGGACCGGGACCCCGTTTATCTTC.

The rearrangement links TRBV10-3 to TRBJ1-2; the match to TRBD1 covers 7 bases. The germline V gene encodes CDR1 ENHRY and CDR2 SYGVKD. The junction had 7 bases not matched to a gene; V was cut back by 6 bases and J by 0 bases. This CDR3 spans 15 amino acids. CDR3 DNA: TGTGCCATCAGAAGACAGGGCGAGACTAACTATGGCTACACCTTC. Encoded protein: CAIRRQGETNYGYTF.

V is TRBV29-1 and J is TRBJ1-3; 7 nucleotides line up with TRBD1. Germline CDR1 and CDR2: SQVTM and ANQGSEA. This CDR3 region has 13 residues. Trimming at V came to 5 bases and at J to 4 bases, leaving 5 bases not matched to a gene. In DNA form, the CDR3 reads TGCAGCGTTACGACAGGGTCCGGAAACACCATATATTTT. This gives the protein CSVTTGSGNTIYF.

This clonotype was seen repeatedly, ten times or more. The gene calls are TRBV12-3 or TRBV12-4 and TRBJ1-2; 8 bases fit TRBD1. V dropped 6 bases and J dropped 7; count of bases not matched to a gene: 13. This CDR3 contains 15 residues. The CDR3 nucleotides are TGTGCCAGCAGCCCAGACAGGGGCGGAAGATTTGGCTACACCTTC. It yields the protein CASSPDRGGRFGYTF.

The chain has TRBV2 and TRBJ2-3, with D uncertain. V lost 7 bases to trimming and J lost 2 bases, with 1 base between them. This CDR3 spans 10 amino acids. Germline CDR1 and CDR2: SNHLY and FYNNEI. CDR3 loop: CASTTDTQYF. CDR3 bases: TGTGCCAGCACCACAGATACGCAGTATTTT.

Details on this clonotype: Its ends do not fully match the called genes, so a read error is possible. The chain is built from TRBV20-1 and TRBJ2-1, with TRBD1 identical over 7 bases. This CDR3 is built from 16 residues. CDR1 DFQATT and CDR2 SNEGSKA come from the germline V gene (reference sequence). The CDR3 coding sequence is TGCAGTGCTAGCCTACGACAGGGTAGCTCCTACAATGAGCGGTTCTTC. Its protein product is CSASLRQGSSYNERFF.

This clonotype was seen a few times. The V and J genes are TRBV6-1 and TRBJ2-2, with D perhaps matching TRBD1 (6 bases). The CDR3 has 16 residues. The ends were cut back, 6 bases at V and 1 base at J, with 15 bases in the middle. Germline CDR1 and CDR2: MNHNS and SASEGT. The CDR3 reads CASRATGLGNTGELFF. The CDR3 DNA reads as TGTGCCAGCAGAGCCACAGGGCTGGGGAACACCGGGGAGCTGTTTTTT.

The V gene is TRBV20-1, the J gene TRBJ1-5; 8 bases match TRBD1. CDR1 and CDR2 from the germline V gene are DFQATT and SNEGSKA (reference sequence). V gave up 4 bases and J gave up 2 bases; unmatched junction bases: 7. The CDR3 has 15 residues. CDR3 DNA sequence: TGCAGTGCTATTCGGACAGGGAAGGGCAATCAGCCCCAGCATTTT. It is translated as CSAIRTGKGNQPQHF.

The chain employs TRBV5-8 and TRBJ1-1, with a weak D call TRBD1 (6 bases). The V end lost 3 bases, the J end lost 9 bases, and 18 bases lay between the germline ends. Germline V gene lookup returns CDR1 SGHTS and CDR2 YDEGEE. This CDR3 comprises 14 residues. The CDR3 region is CASSSRTANAKAFF. In DNA form, the CDR3 reads TGTGCCAGCAGCTCACGGACAGCCAACGCTAAAGCTTTCTTT.

At least ten counts were recorded for this clonotype. The rearrangement uses TRBV6-1 and TRBJ2-2; 7 positions agree with TRBD1. The CDR3 extends over 15 amino acids. V dropped 5 bases and J dropped 4; count of bases not matched to a gene: 7. Germline-derived CDR1 and CDR2 are MNHNS and SASEGT. The CDR3 region has the DNA TGTGCCAGCAGTCGACGACAGGGTGGCACCGGGGAGCTGTTTTTT. It specifies CASSRRQGGTGELFF.

This clonotype was seen only a few times. This chain uses TRBV20-1 with TRBJ1-2, with a weak D call TRBD1 (6 bases). Germline CDR1 and CDR2: DFQATT and SNEGSKA (reference sequence). CDR3 size: 13 residues. The ends were cut back, 8 bases at V and 4 bases at J, with 17 bases in the middle. CDR3 bases: TGCAGTAGTTCGGTTCAGGGGCCCTATGGCTACACCTTC. Amino acids: CSSSVQGPYGYTF.

In this sample, this clonotype turned up many times. The V call is TRBV6-6, the J call TRBJ2-7, with D perhaps matching TRBD2 (6 bases). The CDR3 sequence is 12 residues long. Germline CDR1 MNHNY, CDR2 SVGAGI (reference sequence). The V gene lost 8 bases and the J gene lost 4 bases, with 12 bases spanning the gap. In DNA form, the CDR3 reads TGTGCCAGCGGAGGGAGCTCATACGAGCAGTACTTC. This gives the protein CASGGSSYEQYF.

This clonotype was observed many times. The genes are TRBV12-3 or TRBV12-4 and TRBJ2-7; 9 bases are shared with TRBD1. After removal of 7 bases from V and 4 bases from J, the junction contained 8 bases not matched to a gene. The CDR3 loop spans 14 amino acids. The CDR3 loop is CASTRTGAVYEQYF. The CDR3 DNA follows: TGTGCCAGCACCCGGACAGGGGCCGTTTACGAGCAGTACTTC.

In this sample, this clonotype turned up a few times. V is TRBV4-1 and J is TRBJ1-3; the D is unclear. Trimming pared 1 base from V and 0 bases from J, leaving 10 bases between. CDR1 MGHRA and CDR2 YSYEKL come from the germline V gene. The CDR3 totals 16 residues. The CDR3 nucleotides are TGCGCCAGCAGCCAAGGAGAAGGCAACTCTGGAAACACCATATATTTT. Amino acid sequence: CASSQGEGNSGNTIYF.

This clonotype was counted between two and nine times. The chain joins TRBV5-1 to TRBJ2-1, with a weak D call TRBD2 (6 bases). Germline CDR1 and CDR2: SGHRS and YFSETQ. The V end lost 4 bases, the J end lost 0 bases, and 20 bases lay between the germline ends. CDR3 size: 18 residues. In nucleotides, the CDR3 is TGCGCCAGCAGCCTCTCCGGGACTCGGGTTTCCTCCTACAATGAGCAGTTCTTC. It specifies CASSLSGTRVSSYNEQFF.

This clonotype was recorded a few times. V and J are TRBV6-5 and TRBJ1-6; D is perhaps TRBD1 (5 bases). Germline CDR1 and CDR2: MNHEY and SVGAGI. This CDR3 comprises 16 residues. Between the trimmed V and J ends, which lost 4 bases and 8 bases, there was a span of 18 bases. CDR3 protein: CASSWGEGYLDSPLHF. The CDR3, as DNA: TGTGCCAGCAGTTGGGGGGAGGGGTATTTAGATTCACCCCTCCACTTT.

This clonotype occurred many times. The chain has TRBV24-1 and TRBJ2-2; D tentatively reads TRBD1 or TRBD2 (5 bases each). The V end was cut by 7 bases, the J end by 1 base, with 12 bases between. This CDR3 region has 15 residues. The germline V gene has CDR1 KGHDR and CDR2 SFDVKD. DNA for the CDR3: TGTGCCACCAGGCCCGGGACCATGAACACCGGGGAGCTGTTTTTT. This sequence encodes CATRPGTMNTGELFF.